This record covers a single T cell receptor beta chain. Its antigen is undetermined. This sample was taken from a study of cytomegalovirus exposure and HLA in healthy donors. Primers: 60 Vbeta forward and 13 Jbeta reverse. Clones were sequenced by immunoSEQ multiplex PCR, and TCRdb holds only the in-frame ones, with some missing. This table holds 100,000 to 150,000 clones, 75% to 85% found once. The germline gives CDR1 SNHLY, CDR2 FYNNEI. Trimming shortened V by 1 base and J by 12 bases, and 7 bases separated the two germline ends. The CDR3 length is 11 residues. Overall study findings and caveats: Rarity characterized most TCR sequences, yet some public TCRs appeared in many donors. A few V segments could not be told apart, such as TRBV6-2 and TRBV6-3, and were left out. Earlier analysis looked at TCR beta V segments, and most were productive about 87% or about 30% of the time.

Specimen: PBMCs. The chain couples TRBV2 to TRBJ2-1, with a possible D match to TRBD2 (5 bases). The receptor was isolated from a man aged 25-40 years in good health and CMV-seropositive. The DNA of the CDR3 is TGTGCCAGCAGTGAAGGAGGGTTGCAGTTCTTC. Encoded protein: CASSEGGLQFF.